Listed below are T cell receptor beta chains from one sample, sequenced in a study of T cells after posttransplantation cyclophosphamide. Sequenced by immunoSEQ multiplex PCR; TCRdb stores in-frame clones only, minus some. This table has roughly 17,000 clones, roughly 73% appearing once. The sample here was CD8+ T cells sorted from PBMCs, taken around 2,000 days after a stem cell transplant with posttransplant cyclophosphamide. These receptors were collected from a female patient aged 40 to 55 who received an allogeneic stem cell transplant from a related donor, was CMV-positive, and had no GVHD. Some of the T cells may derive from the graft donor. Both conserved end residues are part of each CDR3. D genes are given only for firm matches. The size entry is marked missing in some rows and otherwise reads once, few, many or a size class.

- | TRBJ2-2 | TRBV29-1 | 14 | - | TGCAGCGTTCGGAGGGGCGAGAACACCGGGGAGCTGTTTTTT | CSVRRGENTGELFF
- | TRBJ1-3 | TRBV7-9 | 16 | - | TGTGCCAGCAGCTTAGCCCCCCAGGTCTCTGGAAACACCATATATTTT | CASSLAPQVSGNTIYF
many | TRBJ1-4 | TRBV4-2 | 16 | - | TGTGCCAGCAGCCAAGATCCCATAACTCCCCTTGAAAAACTGTTTTTT | CASSQDPITPLEKLFF
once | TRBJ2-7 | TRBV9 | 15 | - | TGTGCCAGCAGCGTCGCCGGGAGCCGGAGAGACGAGCAGTACTTC | CASSVAGSRRDEQYF
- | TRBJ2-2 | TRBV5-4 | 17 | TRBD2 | TGTGCCAGCAGCCCCTATTCTACTAGCGGGGGAACCGGGGAGCTGTTTTTT | CASSPYSTSGGTGELFF
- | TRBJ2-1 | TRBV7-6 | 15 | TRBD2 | TGTGCCAGCAGCTCCCAGCGGGGGGTAGACAATGAGCAGTTCTTC | CASSSQRGVDNEQFF
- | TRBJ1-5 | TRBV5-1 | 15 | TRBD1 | TGCGCCAGCAGCTTGGGGACAGGGTACAATCAGCCCCAGCATTTT | CASSLGTGYNQPQHF
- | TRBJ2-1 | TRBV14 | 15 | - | TGTGCCAGCAGCCCCGTGGGGGCTGGGAACAATGAGCAGTTCTTC | CASSPVGAGNNEQFF
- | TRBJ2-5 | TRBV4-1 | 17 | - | TGCGCCAGCAGCCCTTCTCCAGGCAGGGTAATCCAAGAGACCCAGTACTTC | CASSPSPGRVIQETQYF
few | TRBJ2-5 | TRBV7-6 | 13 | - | TGTGCCAGCAGCTTGGCAGGGGATAAGGCCCAGTACTTC | CASSLAGDKAQYF
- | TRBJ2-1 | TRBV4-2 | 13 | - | TGTGCCAGCAGCCTGGACACCTACAATGAGCAGTTCTTC | CASSLDTYNEQFF
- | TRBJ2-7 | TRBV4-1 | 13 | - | TGCGCCAGCAGCCCCTCTCCGGGGGTCGAGCAGTACTTC | CASSPSPGVEQYF
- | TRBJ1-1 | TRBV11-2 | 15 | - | TGTGCCAGCAGCTCGCGGACAGACATGAACACTGAAGCTTTCTTT | CASSSRTDMNTEAFF
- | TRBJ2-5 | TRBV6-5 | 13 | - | TGTGCCAGCAGTTTGGGACACTGGGAGACCCAGTACTTC | CASSLGHWETQYF
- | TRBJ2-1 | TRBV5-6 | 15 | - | TGTGCCAGCAGCTGGGGGGAGAGCTCCTACAATGAGCAGTTCTTC | CASSWGESSYNEQFF
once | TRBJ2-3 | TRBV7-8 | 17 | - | TGTGCCAGCAGCTTAGAGGCTGGCAGGGTCCCCACAGATACGCAGTATTTT | CASSLEAGRVPTDTQYF
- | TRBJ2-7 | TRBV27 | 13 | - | TGTGCCAGCAGTTTATCCGAACAGTACGAGCAGTACTTC | CASSLSEQYEQYF
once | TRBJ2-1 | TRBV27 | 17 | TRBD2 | TGTGCCAGCAAACCGGGACTAGCGGGGGGTGGATTGGATGAGCAGTTCTTC | CASKPGLAGGGLDEQFF